These 22 T cell receptor beta chains were all obtained from the same sample, sequenced in a study of CD8 T cells in ankylosing spondylitis (TCRdb year 2017). Paper-wide results and their limitations: A TCR beta motif of about 8 highly homologous amino acid variants appeared characteristic of blood from ankylosing spondylitis patients.

Their antigens remain unidentified. Library creation used 5' RACE. The listed sequencing device is Illumina HiSeq 2500. The public reads were reprocessed in TCRdb via fastp at Q25 and MiXCR, keeping in-frame beta chains. Rows are unified per CDR3 protein, each entry keeping the most common DNA and genes. This sample holds more than 100,000 distinct CDR3 sequences; about 15% were observed only once. The ten largest account for 30% to 35% of the sample. Sequences were obtained from blood, either unsorted or a sorted T cell fraction (not recorded which). These receptors were obtained from a male donor with ankylosing spondylitis.

This chain joins TRBV12-3 or TRBV12-4 and TRBJ2-1; 9 bases agree with TRBD2. The CDR3 totals 18 residues. Trimming at V came to 8 bases and at J to 6 bases, leaving 20 bases not matched to a gene. The CDR3 DNA sequence: TGTGCCAGCTGTCTAACCCCCTTAGCGGGGGTGGGCTTCAATGAGCAGTTCTTC. The encoded protein is CASCLTPLAGVGFNEQFF.

The V call is TRBV10-3, the J call TRBJ2-7; D is uncertain. CDR1 ENHRY and CDR2 SYGVKD come from the germline V gene. The germline V and J ends were trimmed by 3 bases and 6 bases, with 6 bases remaining between them. CDR3 length equals 11 residues. CDR3 residues: CAISDGFEQYF. The CDR3 coding sequence is TGTGCCATCAGTGATGGGTTCGAGCAGTACTTC.

This clonotype was found many times. V is TRBV5-1 and J is TRBJ1-5; maybe TRBD1 (5 bases). Trimming removed 4 bases at V and 6 bases at J, with 14 bases between. Per the germline V gene, CDR1 is SGHRS and CDR2 is YFSETQ. The CDR3 loop spans 14 amino acids. This CDR3 is CASSVSGAGQPQHF. Here the CDR3 DNA reads TGCGCCAGCAGCGTGAGTGGGGCAGGTCAGCCCCAGCATTTT.

This clonotype showed up just a few times. This chain joins TRBV9 and TRBJ2-2; 11 bases fit TRBD2. CDR1 is SGDLS and CDR2 is YYNGEE in the germline V gene. Unmatched junction bases numbered 7, after V lost 2 bases and J lost 4 bases. The CDR3 is 17 amino acids. The chain's CDR3 is CASSVRPTSGTTGELFF. The CDR3, as DNA: TGTGCCAGCAGCGTTCGCCCGACTAGCGGGACCACCGGGGAGCTGTTTTTT.

The chain links TRBV30 to TRBJ2-1; 16 nucleotides match TRBD2. Germline CDR1 and CDR2: GTSNPN and SVGIG (reference sequence). The trim removed 8 bases at V and 13 bases at J, leaving 8 bases unmatched. This CDR3 contains 13 residues. CDR3 loop: CAAPGLAGGPQFF. In DNA form, the CDR3 reads TGTGCCGCACCGGGACTAGCGGGAGGGCCCCAGTTCTTC. The full variable domain, completed using reference TRBV30 and TRBJ2-1, is SQTIHQWPATLVQPVGSPLSLECTVEGTSNPNLYWYRQAAGRGLQLLFYSVGIGQISSEVPQNLSASRPQDRQFILSSKKLLLSDSGFYLCAAPGLAGGPQFFGPGTRLTVL.

This clonotype was detected only a few times. The chain uses TRBV27 and TRBJ2-7; D gene uncertain. V was shortened by 3 bases and J by 0 bases, with 12 bases between the two germline ends. There are 15 residues in the CDR3. Germline V gene data show CDR1 as MNHEY and CDR2 as SMNVEV (reference sequence). CDR3 DNA: TGTGCCAGCAGTTTCGGCACCTCGAGCTCCTACGAGCAGTACTTC. This codes for CASSFGTSSSYEQYF.

In this sample, this clonotype turned up a few times. The CDR3 bases are TGTGCCAGCAGTATCAGCGGTAGCACAGATACGCAGTATTTT. This encodes CASSISGSTDTQYF. The rearrangement uses TRBV7-3 and TRBJ2-3; D is perhaps TRBD2 (5 bases). Germline-derived CDR1 and CDR2 are SGHTA and FQGTGA. The CDR3 contains 14 residues. The V end was cut by 6 bases, the J end by 0 bases, with 10 bases between.

This clonotype was picked up a small number of times. The chain joins TRBV10-3 to TRBJ2-1, with 12 bases identical to TRBD2. This CDR3 region has 17 residues. Germline CDR1 is ENHRY and CDR2 is SYGVKD. V was clipped by 0 bases and J by 4 bases; unmatched bases: 4. The CDR3 coding sequence is TGTGCCATCAGTGAGTCCGGCCTAGCGGGAGGGTACAATGAGCAGTTCTTC. Its translation is CAISESGLAGGYNEQFF.

This clonotype has just a few counts. The chain couples TRBV21-1 to TRBJ1-2. TRBV21-1 is marked as a pseudogene. The CDR3 is 11 amino acids. Here the CDR3 reads CASIGIRGYTF. DNA of the CDR3: TGTGCCAGCATAGGGATCCGGGGCTACACCTTC.

The chain is built from TRBV6-2 or TRBV6-3 and TRBJ2-7; D uncertain. V was clipped by 1 base and J by 1 base, with 5 bases between them. This CDR3 has 13 residues. The V gene's germline CDR1 is MNHEY and CDR2 SVGEGT. CDR3: CASSYYGSYEQYF. For the CDR3, the DNA is TGTGCCAGCAGTTACTACGGATCCTACGAGCAGTACTTC.

This clonotype was picked up a small number of times. The V call is TRBV4-1, the J call TRBJ2-3, with TRBD2 matching over 13 bases. Germline V gene lookup returns CDR1 MGHRA and CDR2 YSYEKL. The CDR3 runs 17 residues. The V segment lost 5 bases and the J segment 4 bases; nucleotides outside the gene matches: 9. The CDR3 nucleotides are TGCGCCAGCAGCTCCTGGACTAGCGGGAGACGCCCAGATACGCAGTATTTT. Translated, it gives CASSSWTSGRRPDTQYF.

At least ten counts were recorded for this clonotype. J is TRBJ2-5 and V is TRBV24-1; 9 bases are shared with TRBD2. Trimming removed 4 bases from V and 3 bases from J; junction bases left unmatched: 2. Germline CDR1 KGHDR, CDR2 SFDVKD. CDR3 size: 14 residues. The CDR3 coding sequence is TGTGCCACCAGTGAACGACTAGCGGAAGAGACCCAGTACTTC. This gives the protein CATSERLAEETQYF.

The chain has TRBV28 and TRBJ2-1; tentatively, D is TRBD1 (6 bases). In germline, CDR1 is MDHEN, CDR2 SYDVKM. V was cut by 5 bases and J by 1 base, with 15 bases left in between. The CDR3 extends over 16 amino acids. In nucleotides, the CDR3 is TGTGCCAGCAGTCGATTACAGGGATTATCCTACAATGAGCAGTTCTTC. This translates into CASSRLQGLSYNEQFF.

In DNA, the CDR3 is TGCGCCAGCAGCCTCATATACGATGCGTACGAGCAGTACTTC. Amino acids: CASSLIYDAYEQYF. The V gene is TRBV4-1, the J gene TRBJ2-7; D not resolved. CDR1 and CDR2 (germline): MGHRA, YSYEKL. Trimming took off 4 bases at V and 4 bases at J, with 14 bases between the two ends. The CDR3 covers 14 residues.

The rearrangement joins TRBV24-1 to TRBJ1-1; D remains unclear. The V gene lost 3 bases and the J gene lost 0 bases, with 7 bases spanning the gap. The CDR3 has 14 residues. Germline CDR1 KGHDR, CDR2 SFDVKD. The chain's CDR3 is CATSDPRMNTEAFF. The DNA for the CDR3 is TGTGCCACCAGTGATCCCCGGATGAACACTGAAGCTTTCTTT.

This clonotype has more than one count but fewer than ten. The V gene is TRBV12-3 or TRBV12-4, the J gene TRBJ1-2; D gene unclear. The CDR3 runs 14 residues. Deletions cut 2 bases from V and 1 base from J, with 8 bases between. In nucleotides, the CDR3 is TGTGCCAGCAGTTTACCGACGGATAACTATGGCTACACCTTC. It encodes CASSLPTDNYGYTF.

In its sample, this clonotype was seen a few times. The chain has TRBV7-9 and TRBJ2-2; 9 bases agree with TRBD2. V lost 2 bases and J lost 5; bases outside the gene matches: 0. CDR1 SEHNR and CDR2 FQNEAQ come from the germline V gene (reference sequence). The CDR3 totals 14 residues. The CDR3 region has the DNA TGTGCCAGCAGCTTACTAGCGGGAACCGGGGAGCTGTTTTTT. It specifies CASSLLAGTGELFF.

This clonotype was counted many times. V and J are TRBV29-1 and TRBJ1-2; D unresolved. Germline values: CDR1 SQVTM, CDR2 ANQGSEA. The germline V and J ends were trimmed by 3 bases and 13 bases, with 12 bases remaining between them. This CDR3 region has 10 residues. As DNA, the CDR3 is TGCAGCGTTGAGACCCCCTCACCCACCTTC. This codes for CSVETPSPTF.

J is TRBJ2-1 and V is TRBV7-2; 10 bases match TRBD2. The germline CDR1 and CDR2 sequences are SGHTA and FQGNSA. This CDR3 contains 15 residues. V shed 1 base and J 8 bases; nucleotides not matched to a gene: 5. CDR3 sequence (DNA): TGTGCCAGCAGCTTAGGGACTAGCGGAGGGGATGAGCAGTTCTTC. Amino acid sequence: CASSLGTSGGDEQFF.

This clonotype was recorded a few times. The chain combines TRBV7-6 with TRBJ2-3; 13 nucleotides match TRBD2. Germline CDR1 SGHVS, CDR2 FNYEAQ. Germline trimming cut 3 bases from V and 3 bases from J; bases unmatched to any gene: 3. CDR3 length: 16 amino acids. DNA for the CDR3: TGTGCCAGCAGCTTCGGGACTAGCGGGGTGACAGATACGCAGTATTTT. It specifies CASSFGTSGVTDTQYF.

The sample holds a few counts of this clonotype. The chain employs TRBV27 and TRBJ2-1; 8 nucleotides match TRBD2. The germline V gene encodes CDR1 MNHEY and CDR2 SMNVEV (reference sequence). V shed 2 bases and J 7 bases; nucleotides not matched to a gene: 7. CDR3 size: 15 residues. The CDR3 protein is CASSLQTSDFNEQFF. The CDR3 DNA follows: TGTGCCAGCAGTTTACAGACTAGCGACTTTAATGAGCAGTTCTTC.

J is TRBJ2-3 and V is TRBV28; 11 nucleotides line up with TRBD2. The germline V gene encodes CDR1 MDHEN and CDR2 SYDVKM. CDR3 size: 17 residues. With V trimmed by 6 bases and J by 6 bases, 14 bases remained unmatched. CDR3 residues: CASSPEGTSGYTDTQYF. The CDR3, as DNA: TGTGCCAGCAGCCCGGAAGGGACTAGCGGTTATACGGATACGCAGTATTTT. The full variable domain, with the rest looked up from reference TRBV28 and TRBJ2-3, is DVKVTQSSRYLVKRTGEKVFLECVQDMDHENMFWYRQDPGLGLRLIYFSYDVKMKEKGDIPEGYSVSREKKERFSLILESASTNQTSMYLCASSPEGTSGYTDTQYFGPGTRLTVL.